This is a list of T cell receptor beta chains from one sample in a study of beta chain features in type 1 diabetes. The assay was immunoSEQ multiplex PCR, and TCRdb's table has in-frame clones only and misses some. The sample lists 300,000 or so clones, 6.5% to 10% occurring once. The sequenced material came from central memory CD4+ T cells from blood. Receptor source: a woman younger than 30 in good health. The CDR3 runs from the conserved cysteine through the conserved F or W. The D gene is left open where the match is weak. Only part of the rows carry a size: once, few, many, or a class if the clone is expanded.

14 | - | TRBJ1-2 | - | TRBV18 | TGTGCCAGCTCACCGAACATGGGCGAAGATGGCTACACCTTC | CASSPNMGEDGYTF
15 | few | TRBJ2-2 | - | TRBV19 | TGTGCCAGTAGTATAGATCCAGCGGGTTACGGGGAGCTGTTTTTT | CASSIDPAGYGELFF
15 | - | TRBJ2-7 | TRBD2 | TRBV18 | TGTGCCAGCTCACATACTAGCGGGAATCGGTACGAGCAGTACTTC | CASSHTSGNRYEQYF
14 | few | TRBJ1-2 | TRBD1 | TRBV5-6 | TGTGCCAGCAGCAAGGGACAGGGAGACTATGGCTACACCTTC | CASSKGQGDYGYTF
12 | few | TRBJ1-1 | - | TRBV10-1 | TGCGCCAGCAGTGATACCCACACTGAAGCTTTCTTT | CASSDTHTEAFF
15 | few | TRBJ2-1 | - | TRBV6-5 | TGTGCCAGCAGTTACGGGATGGGTCCGTACAATGAGCAGTTCTTC | CASSYGMGPYNEQFF
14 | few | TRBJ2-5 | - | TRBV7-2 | TGTGCCAGCAGCTTATTGACTAGAAGCGAGACCCAGTACTTC | CASSLLTRSETQYF
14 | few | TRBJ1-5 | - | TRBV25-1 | TGTGCCAGCAGTGACCCGGGAGCAAATCAGCCCCAGCATTTT | CASSDPGANQPQHF
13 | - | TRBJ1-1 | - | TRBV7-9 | TGTGCCAGCAGCTTAGCAGGGTTTACTGAAGCTTTCTTT | CASSLAGFTEAFF
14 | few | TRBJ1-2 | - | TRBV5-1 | TGCGCCAGCAGCTTGGTAGGGGAGCGCTATGGCTACACCTTC | CASSLVGERYGYTF
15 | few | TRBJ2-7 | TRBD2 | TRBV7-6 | TGTGCCAGCAGCTTAGAGGGCGGGAGGGCCTACGAGCAGTACTTC | CASSLEGGRAYEQYF
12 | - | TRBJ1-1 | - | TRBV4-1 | TGCGCCAGCAGCCAAGGGCTCCGAGAAGCTTTCTTT | CASSQGLREAFF
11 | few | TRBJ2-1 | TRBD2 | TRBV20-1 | TGCAGTGCAAAGGGACTAGCAGGTCTGTTCTTC | CSAKGLAGLFF
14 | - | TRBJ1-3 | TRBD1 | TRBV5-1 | TGCGCCAGCAGCCGGGGACAGGTTGGAAACACCATATATTTT | CASSRGQVGNTIYF
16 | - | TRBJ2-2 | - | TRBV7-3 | TGTGCCAGCAGCAAATTCGCGGGACGCGACACCGGGGAGCTGTTTTTT | CASSKFAGRDTGELFF
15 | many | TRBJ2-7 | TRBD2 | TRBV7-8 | TGTGCCAGCAGTAATCGGACTAGCGGGAGAGGCGAGCAGTACTTC | CASSNRTSGRGEQYF
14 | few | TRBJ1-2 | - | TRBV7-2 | TGTGCCAGCAGCTTAGGAGGGAGAAACTATGGCTACACCTTC | CASSLGGRNYGYTF
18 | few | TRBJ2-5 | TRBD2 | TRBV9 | TGTGCCAGCAGCGTAGAGAAGATAGCGGGAGAGTACCAAGAGACCCAGTACTTC | CASSVEKIAGEYQETQYF
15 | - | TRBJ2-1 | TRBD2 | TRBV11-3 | TGTGCCAGCAGCCCCGGGACTAGCGGGGTCCATGAGCAGTTCTTC | CASSPGTSGVHEQFF
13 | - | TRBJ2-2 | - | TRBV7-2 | TGTGCCAGCAGCTTAATCAACACCGGGGAGCTGTTTTTT | CASSLINTGELFF
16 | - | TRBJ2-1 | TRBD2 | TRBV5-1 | TGCGCCAGCAGCCCGGTACCTCTAGCGGGTTACAATGAGCAGTTCTTC | CASSPVPLAGYNEQFF
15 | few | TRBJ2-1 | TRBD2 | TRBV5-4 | TGCGCCAGCAGCCACAGAGCGGGAGGCGGAGATGAGCAGTTCTTC | CASSHRAGGGDEQFF
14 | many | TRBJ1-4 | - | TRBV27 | TGTGCCAGCAGTTTAAGGGAGGGGAATGAAAAACTGTTTTTT | CASSLREGNEKLFF
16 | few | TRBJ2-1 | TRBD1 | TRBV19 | TGTGCCAGTAGTAAGAGTTTCGGGACAGGGGGCAATGAGCAGTTCTTC | CASSKSFGTGGNEQFF
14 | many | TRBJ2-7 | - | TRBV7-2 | TGTGCCAGCAGCTTAGTAGCTCTAGGCTACGAGCAGTACTTC | CASSLVALGYEQYF
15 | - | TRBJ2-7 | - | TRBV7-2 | TGTGCCAGCAGCCCCACTCGGGCTTCCGCCTACGAGCAGTACTTC | CASSPTRASAYEQYF
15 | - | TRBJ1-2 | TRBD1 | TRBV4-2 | TGTGCCAGCAGCCAAGAGGTGGGACAGAATTATGGCTACACCTTC | CASSQEVGQNYGYTF
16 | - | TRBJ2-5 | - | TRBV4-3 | TGCGCCAGCAGCCAAGATCCGGGAATACCCCAAGAGACCCAGTACTTC | CASSQDPGIPQETQYF
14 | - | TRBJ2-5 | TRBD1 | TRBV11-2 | TGTGCCAGCAGCCAGGGACAGTGGGTGGAGACCCAGTACTTC | CASSQGQWVETQYF
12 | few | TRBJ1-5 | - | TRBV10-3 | TGTGCCCCCGGCAGACCCAATCAGCCCCAGCATTTT | CAPGRPNQPQHF
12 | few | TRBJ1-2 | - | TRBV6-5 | TGTGCCAGCAGTTCAGCCTCGGGTGGCTACACCTTC | CASSSASGGYTF
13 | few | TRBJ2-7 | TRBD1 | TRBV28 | TGTGCCAGCAGTCGGGACAGGGGGCGCGAGCAGTACTTC | CASSRDRGREQYF
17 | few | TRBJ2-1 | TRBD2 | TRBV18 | TGTGCCAGCTCACCACCGACTAGCGGAAGAACTAGGAATGAGCAGTTCTTC | CASSPPTSGRTRNEQFF
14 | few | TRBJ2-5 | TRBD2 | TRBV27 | TGTGCCAGCAGTTCGGGACTAGCGGTCGGGACCCAGTACTTC | CASSSGLAVGTQYF
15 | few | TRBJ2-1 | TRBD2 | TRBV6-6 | TGTGCCGTGGGCGAGGCTAGCGGCTCCTACAATGAGCAGTTCTTC | CAVGEASGSYNEQFF
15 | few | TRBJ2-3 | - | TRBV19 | TGTGCCAGTAGTAGAACCCGGGACCCCACAGATACGCAGTATTTT | CASSRTRDPTDTQYF
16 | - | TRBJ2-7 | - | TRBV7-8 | TGTGCCAGCAGCTTAGTGGGCGGGATTCCGTCCTACGAGCAGTACTTC | CASSLVGGIPSYEQYF
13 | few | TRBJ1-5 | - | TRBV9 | TGTGCCAGCAGCCAGCAGACCAATCAGCCCCAGCATTTT | CASSQQTNQPQHF
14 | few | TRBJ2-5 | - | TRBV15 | TGTGCCACCAGCAGAGATACAGATCAAGAGACCCAGTACTTC | CATSRDTDQETQYF
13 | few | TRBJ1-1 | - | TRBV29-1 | TGCAGCGGGTTAGGACAAACGAACACTGAAGCTTTCTTT | CSGLGQTNTEAFF
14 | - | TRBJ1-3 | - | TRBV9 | TGTGCCAGCAGCGTATCATCCTCTGGAAACACCATATATTTT | CASSVSSSGNTIYF
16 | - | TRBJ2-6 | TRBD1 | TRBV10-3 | TGTGCCATCAGTTGGACAGGGTTAGCTGGGGCCAACGTCCTGACTTTC | CAISWTGLAGANVLTF
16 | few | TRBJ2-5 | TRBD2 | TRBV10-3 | TGTGCCATCAGTGATCCGGGACTAGTTCCCCAAGAGACCCAGTACTTC | CAISDPGLVPQETQYF